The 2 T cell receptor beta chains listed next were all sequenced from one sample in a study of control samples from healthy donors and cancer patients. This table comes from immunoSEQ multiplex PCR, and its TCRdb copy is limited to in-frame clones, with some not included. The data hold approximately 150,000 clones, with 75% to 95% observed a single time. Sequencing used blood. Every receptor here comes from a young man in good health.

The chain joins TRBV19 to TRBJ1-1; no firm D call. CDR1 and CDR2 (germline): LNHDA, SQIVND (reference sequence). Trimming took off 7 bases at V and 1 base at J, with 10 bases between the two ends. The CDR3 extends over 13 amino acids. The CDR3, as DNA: TGTGCCAGTAACCAGGATCCGAACACTGAAGCTTTCTTT. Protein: CASNQDPNTEAFF.

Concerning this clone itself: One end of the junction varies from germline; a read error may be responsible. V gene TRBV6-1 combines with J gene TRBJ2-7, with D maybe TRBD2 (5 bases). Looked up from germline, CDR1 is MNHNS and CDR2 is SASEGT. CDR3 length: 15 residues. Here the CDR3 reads CASSELSGTSFEQYF. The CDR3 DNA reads TGTGCCAGCAGTGAACTAAGCGGTACCTCCTTCGAGCAGTACTTC.